The 18 T cell receptor beta chains below all came from one sample that was sequenced in a study of control samples from healthy donors and cancer patients. TCRdb's table, derived via immunoSEQ multiplex PCR, lists solely in-frame clones and lacks some. The sample has around 120,000 clones, approximately 94% seen once. Material for sequencing was blood. The source of these receptors is a man in his thirties or forties in good health.

The chain links TRBV29-1 to TRBJ1-1; D perhaps matches TRBD1 (5 bases). CDR3 size: 13 residues. CDR1 is SQVTM and CDR2 is ANQGSEA in the germline V gene. The V end was cut by 2 bases, the J end by 7 bases, with 14 bases between. The CDR3: CSVEKGRGGEAFF. As DNA, the CDR3 is TGCAGCGTTGAAAAGGGGAGGGGAGGTGAAGCTTTCTTT.

The J gene is TRBJ2-2, the V gene TRBV7-9; D might be TRBD1 (6 bases). V lost 1 base and J lost 1, with 7 bases in between. Germline V lookup: CDR1 SEHNR, CDR2 FQNEAQ (reference sequence). This CDR3 is built from 15 residues. CDR3 residues: CASSLVDRNTGELFF. CDR3 DNA sequence: TGTGCCAGCAGCTTAGTGGACAGGAACACCGGGGAGCTGTTTTTT.

The chain links TRBV10-3 to TRBJ1-2; D might be TRBD1 (6 bases). The germline CDR1 and CDR2 sequences are ENHRY and SYGVKD. CDR3 size: 13 residues. Trimming removed 0 bases from V and 6 bases from J, with 8 bases in between. CDR3 nucleotide sequence: TGTGCCATCAGTGAGTCGTCAGGGGATGGCTACACCTTC. Amino acids: CAISESSGDGYTF.

This clone has only one observation. This chain connects TRBV11-2 to TRBJ2-2; 9 nucleotides line up with TRBD2. CDR1 and CDR2 from the germline V gene are SGHAT and FQNNGV. This CDR3 has 18 residues. V shed 1 base, J shed 4 bases, and the junction held 10 bases outside the gene matches. The CDR3 DNA reads as TGTGCCAGCAGCTTAGGGCTAGCGGGGATAGCTAGCACCGGGGAGCTGTTTTTT. Translation: CASSLGLAGIASTGELFF.

As to this clone: Germline and junction disagree at one end, which may indicate a read error. The chain recombines TRBV7-7 with TRBJ2-7, with D possibly matching TRBD1 (6 bases). The germline V gene has CDR1 SSHAT and CDR2 FNYEAQ (reference sequence). This CDR3 has 17 amino acids. CDR3 DNA sequence: TGTGCTAGCAGCTTAGCTATACCCGACAGGACCTCCTACGAGCAGTACTTC. It yields the protein CASSLAIPDRTSYEQYF.

The chain combines TRBV4-2 with TRBJ2-2; D call uncertain. The CDR3 is 14 residues long. The germline V and J ends were trimmed by 2 bases and 6 bases, with 10 bases remaining between them. Per germline, CDR1 LGHNA and CDR2 YNFKEQ. The CDR3 region is CASSQSSDPGELFF. CDR3 bases: TGTGCCAGCAGCCAATCCTCAGATCCCGGGGAGCTGTTTTTT.

CDR3 DNA sequence: TGTGCCAGCAGTTCCGGGGGTGCAACTAATGAAAAACTGTTTTTT. This encodes CASSSGGATNEKLFF. The chain is built from TRBV28 and TRBJ1-4; maybe TRBD1 (5 bases). Germline CDR1 is MDHEN and CDR2 is SYDVKM. V was shortened by 4 bases and J by 0 bases, with 9 bases between the two germline ends. The CDR3 spans 15 residues.

The chain carries TRBV28 and TRBJ2-5, with a possible D match to TRBD2 (7 bases). Germline lookup yields CDR1 MDHEN and CDR2 SYDVKM. The CDR3 runs 13 residues. V lost 8 bases, J lost 5 bases, and 15 bases lay in between. The CDR3 DNA reads TGTGCCAGCTCCTGGGGGGGCATGGAGACCCAGTACTTC. Its protein product is CASSWGGMETQYF.

This clone was found once. The chain links TRBV7-2 to TRBJ1-4, with D unclear. The CDR3 has 15 residues. Germline V CDR1 and CDR2: SGHTA, FQGNSA. Trimming removed 1 base at V and 7 bases at J, with 13 bases between. The CDR3 sequence: CASSLEGLNTEKLFF. The CDR3 DNA sequence: TGTGCCAGCAGCTTAGAGGGCCTAAACACTGAAAAACTGTTTTTT.

The gene calls are TRBV4-1 and TRBJ1-5; possible D gene TRBD1, 6 bases. V was trimmed by 3 bases and J by 1 base, leaving 19 bases between them. The CDR3 totals 18 residues. CDR1 MGHRA and CDR2 YSYEKL come from the germline V gene. The CDR3 nucleotides read TGCGCCAGCAGCCACCCCAGAGGGGGGCGGGGGAGCAATCAGCCCCAGCATTTT. Translated, it gives CASSHPRGGRGSNQPQHF.

The chain uses TRBV21-1 and TRBJ1-2. TRBV21-1 is tagged as a pseudogene. This CDR3 is built from 15 residues. The CDR3 loop is CASSNTKAFGYGYTF. The CDR3 DNA is TGTGCCAGCAGCAACACTAAGGCATTCGGCTATGGCTACACCTTC.

This chain connects TRBV2 to TRBJ2-7; 8 bases agree with TRBD1. After removal of 4 bases from V and 6 bases from J, the junction contained 5 bases not matched to a gene. This CDR3 has 13 residues. Per the germline V gene, CDR1 is SNHLY and CDR2 is FYNNEI. The chain's CDR3 is CASSGTGPGEQYF. Written as DNA, the CDR3 is TGTGCCAGCAGTGGGACAGGGCCGGGCGAGCAGTACTTC.

This clone was detected only once. The chain links TRBV30 to TRBJ1-4; perhaps TRBD1 as D (6 bases). V lost 0 bases, J lost 10 bases, and 18 bases lay in between. CDR1 is GTSNPN and CDR2 is SVGIG in the germline V gene (reference sequence). CDR3 length: 15 amino acids. The CDR3, as DNA: TGTGCCTGGAGTGTGCGGAGAACAGGGCTCGGAAAACTGTTTTTT. Translating gives CAWSVRRTGLGKLFF.

The rearrangement uses TRBV7-9 and TRBJ1-2; tentative D call: TRBD1 (6 bases). This CDR3 is built from 13 residues. The V gene's germline CDR1 is SEHNR and CDR2 FQNEAQ (reference sequence). V dropped 2 bases and J dropped 11 bases, with 15 bases sitting between them. CDR3 in amino acids: CASSLQGYGNYTF. CDR3 nucleotides: TGTGCCAGCAGCTTACAGGGGTACGGGAATTACACCTTC.

The J gene is TRBJ1-5, the V gene TRBV4-2; no clear D. The CDR3 runs 16 residues. Germline V gene sequence: CDR1 LGHNA, CDR2 YNFKEQ. V was pared by 0 bases and J by 0 bases, with 9 bases between. The CDR3 region has the DNA TGTGCCAGCAGCCAAGACAAAGCGTATAGCAATCAGCCCCAGCATTTT. Translated: CASSQDKAYSNQPQHF.

This chain uses TRBV2 with TRBJ2-7; TRBD1 agrees at 10 bases. Germline CDR1 reads SNHLY; CDR2 reads FYNNEI. There are 13 residues in the CDR3. V trimming: 6 bases; J trimming: 5 bases; junction bases outside the gene matches: 4. The CDR3 protein is CASSGQGVNEQYF. In DNA form, the CDR3 reads TGTGCCAGCAGCGGACAGGGGGTGAACGAGCAGTACTTC.

This rearrangement joins TRBV27 to TRBJ1-2; no clear D gene. Trimming took 5 bases from V and 4 from J, leaving 26 bases between them. Germline V lookup: CDR1 MNHEY, CDR2 SMNVEV (reference sequence). The CDR3 has 18 residues. The CDR3 bases are TGTGCCAGCAGTCAAGCCTCGGGCCCCGGGTTTCTTGGCTATGGCTACACCTTC. It translates to CASSQASGPGFLGYGYTF.

This chain joins TRBV7-3 and TRBJ2-7, with TRBD2 matching 10 bases. Losses at the gene ends were 5 bases for V and 7 bases for J; bases not matched to a gene: 8. CDR3 length: 14 amino acids. From germline, CDR1 is SGHTA and CDR2 FQGTGA. DNA for the CDR3: TGTGCCAGCAGCGCGACGGGACTAGCGACAGAGCAGTACTTC. It translates to CASSATGLATEQYF. The full variable domain, rest sourced from reference TRBV7-3 and TRBJ2-7, is GAGVSQTPSNKVTEKGKYVELRCDPISGHTALYWYRQSLGQGPEFLIYFQGTGAADDSGLPNDRFFAVRPEGSVSTLKIQRTERGDSAVYLCASSATGLATEQYFGPGTRLTVT.